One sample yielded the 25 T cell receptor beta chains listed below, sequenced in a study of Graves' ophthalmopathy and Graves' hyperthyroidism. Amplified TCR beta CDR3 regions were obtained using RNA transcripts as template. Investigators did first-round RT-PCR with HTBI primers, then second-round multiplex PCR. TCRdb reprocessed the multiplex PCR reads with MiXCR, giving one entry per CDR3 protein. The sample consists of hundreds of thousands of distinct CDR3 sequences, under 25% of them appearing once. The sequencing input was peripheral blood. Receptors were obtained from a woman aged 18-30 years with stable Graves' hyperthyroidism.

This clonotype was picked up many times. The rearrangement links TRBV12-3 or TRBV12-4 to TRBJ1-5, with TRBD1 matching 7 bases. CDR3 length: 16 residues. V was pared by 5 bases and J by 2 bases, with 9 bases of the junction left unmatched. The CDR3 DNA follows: TGTGCCAGCAGTACCAGGACAGGAGAGGGCAATCAGCCCCAGCATTTT. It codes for CASSTRTGEGNQPQHF.

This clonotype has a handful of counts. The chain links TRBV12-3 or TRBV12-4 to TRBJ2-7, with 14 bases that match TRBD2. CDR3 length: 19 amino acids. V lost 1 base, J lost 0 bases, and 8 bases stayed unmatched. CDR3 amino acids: CASSLGGTSGSTLSYEQYF. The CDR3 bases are TGTGCCAGCAGTTTAGGCGGGACTAGCGGGAGTACCCTCTCCTACGAGCAGTACTTC.

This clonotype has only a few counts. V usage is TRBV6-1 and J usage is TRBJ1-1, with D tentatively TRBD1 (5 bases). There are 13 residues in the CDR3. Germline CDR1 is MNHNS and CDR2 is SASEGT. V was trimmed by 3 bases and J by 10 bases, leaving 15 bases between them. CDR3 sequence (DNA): TGTGCCAGCAGTGAGGAAAGGGGCCTAGGAGCTTTCTTT. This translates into CASSEERGLGAFF.

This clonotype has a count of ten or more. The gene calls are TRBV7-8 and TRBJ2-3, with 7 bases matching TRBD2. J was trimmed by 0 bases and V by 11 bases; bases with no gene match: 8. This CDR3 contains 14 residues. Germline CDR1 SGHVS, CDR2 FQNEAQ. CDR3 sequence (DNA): TGTGCCGTGACGGGCGGGAGAAGCACAGATACGCAGTATTTT. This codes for CAVTGGRSTDTQYF.

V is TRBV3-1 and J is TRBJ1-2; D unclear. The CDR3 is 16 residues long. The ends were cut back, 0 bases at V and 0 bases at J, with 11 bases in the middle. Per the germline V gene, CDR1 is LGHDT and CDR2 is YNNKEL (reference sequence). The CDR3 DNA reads TGTGCCAGCAGCCAAGACAGTGCTACTACTAACTATGGCTACACCTTC. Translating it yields CASSQDSATTNYGYTF.

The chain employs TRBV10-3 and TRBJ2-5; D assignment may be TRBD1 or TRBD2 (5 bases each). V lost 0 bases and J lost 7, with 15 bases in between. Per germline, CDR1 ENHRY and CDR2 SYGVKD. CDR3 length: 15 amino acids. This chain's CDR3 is CAISESVAGRGTQYF. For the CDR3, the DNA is TGTGCCATCAGTGAGTCGGTTGCAGGGAGAGGGACCCAGTACTTC.

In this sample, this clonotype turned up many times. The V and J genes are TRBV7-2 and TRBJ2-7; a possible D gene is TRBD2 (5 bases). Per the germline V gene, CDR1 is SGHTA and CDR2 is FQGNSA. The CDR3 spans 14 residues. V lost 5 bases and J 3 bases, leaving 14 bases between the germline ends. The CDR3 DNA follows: TGTGCCAGCAGCCCCCAGACTAAATTCTACGAGCAGTACTTC. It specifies CASSPQTKFYEQYF.

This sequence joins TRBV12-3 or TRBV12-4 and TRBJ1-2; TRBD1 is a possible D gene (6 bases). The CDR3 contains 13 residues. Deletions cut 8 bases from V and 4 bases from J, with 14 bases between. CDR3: CASGDTESYGYTF. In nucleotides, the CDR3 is TGTGCCAGCGGGGACACAGAATCCTATGGCTACACCTTC.

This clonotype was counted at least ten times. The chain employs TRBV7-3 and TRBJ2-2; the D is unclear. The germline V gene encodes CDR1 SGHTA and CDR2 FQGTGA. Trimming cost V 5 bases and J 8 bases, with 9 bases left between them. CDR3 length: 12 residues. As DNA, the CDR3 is TGTGCCAGCAGCCTACAAGGGGGGGAGCTGTTTTTT. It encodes CASSLQGGELFF.

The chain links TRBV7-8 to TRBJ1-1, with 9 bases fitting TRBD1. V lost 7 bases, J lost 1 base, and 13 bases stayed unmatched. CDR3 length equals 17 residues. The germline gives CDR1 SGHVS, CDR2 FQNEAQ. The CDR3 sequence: CASNLNRGPRGNTEAFF. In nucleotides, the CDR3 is TGTGCCAGCAACCTGAACAGGGGGCCTCGGGGGAACACTGAAGCTTTCTTT.

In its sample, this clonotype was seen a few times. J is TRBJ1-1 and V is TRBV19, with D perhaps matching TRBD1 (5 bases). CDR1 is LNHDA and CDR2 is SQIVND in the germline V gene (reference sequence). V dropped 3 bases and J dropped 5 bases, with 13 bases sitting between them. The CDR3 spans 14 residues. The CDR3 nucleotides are TGTGCCAGTAGTATGGTCAGGAGGGGTACTGAAGCTTTCTTT. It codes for CASSMVRRGTEAFF.

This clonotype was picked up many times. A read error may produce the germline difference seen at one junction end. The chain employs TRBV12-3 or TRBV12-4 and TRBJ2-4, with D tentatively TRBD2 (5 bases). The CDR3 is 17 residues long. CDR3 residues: CASGPSFSVVGENIKYF. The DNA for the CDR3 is TGTGCCAGCGGTCCCTCCTTTAGCGTTGTAGGTGAAAACATTAAGTACTTC.

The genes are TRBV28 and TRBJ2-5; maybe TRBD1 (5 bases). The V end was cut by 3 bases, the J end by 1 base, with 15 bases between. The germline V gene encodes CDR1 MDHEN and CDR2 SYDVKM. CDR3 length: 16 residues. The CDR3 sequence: CASSFGAVPGQETQYF. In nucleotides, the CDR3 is TGTGCCAGCAGTTTTGGGGCGGTCCCTGGCCAAGAGACCCAGTACTTC.

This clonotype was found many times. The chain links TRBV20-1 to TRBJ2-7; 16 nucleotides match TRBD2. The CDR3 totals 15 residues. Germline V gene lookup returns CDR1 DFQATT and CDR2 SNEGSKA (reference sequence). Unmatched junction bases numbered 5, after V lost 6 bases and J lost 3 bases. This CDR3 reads CSAEGLAGGGYEQYF. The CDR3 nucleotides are TGCAGTGCCGAGGGACTAGCGGGAGGGGGCTACGAGCAGTACTTC.

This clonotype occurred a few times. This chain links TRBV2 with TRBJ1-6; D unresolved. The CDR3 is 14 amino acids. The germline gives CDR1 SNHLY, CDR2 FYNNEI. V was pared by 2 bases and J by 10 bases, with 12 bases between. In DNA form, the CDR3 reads TGTGCCAGCAGTGAACTGGGAGAGGACTCACCCCTCCACTTT. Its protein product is CASSELGEDSPLHF.

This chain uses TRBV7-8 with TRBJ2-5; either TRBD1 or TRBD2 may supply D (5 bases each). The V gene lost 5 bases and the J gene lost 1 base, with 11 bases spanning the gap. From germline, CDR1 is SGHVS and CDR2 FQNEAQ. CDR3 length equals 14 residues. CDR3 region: CASSRGRIQETQYF. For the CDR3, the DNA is TGTGCCAGCAGCCGGGGACGGATCCAAGAGACCCAGTACTTC.

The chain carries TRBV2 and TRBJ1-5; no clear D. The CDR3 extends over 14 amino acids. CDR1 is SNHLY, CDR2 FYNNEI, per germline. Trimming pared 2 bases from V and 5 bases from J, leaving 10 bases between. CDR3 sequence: CASSETGRHQPQHF. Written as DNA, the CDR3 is TGTGCCAGCAGTGAAACGGGTAGGCATCAGCCCCAGCATTTT.

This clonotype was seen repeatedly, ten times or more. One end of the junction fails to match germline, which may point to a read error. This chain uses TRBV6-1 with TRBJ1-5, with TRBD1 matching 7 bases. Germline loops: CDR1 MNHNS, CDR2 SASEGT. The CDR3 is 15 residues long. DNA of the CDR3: TGTGCCAGCAGCGAAGGGGGCAGGGAACGTCAGCCCCAGCATTTT. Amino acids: CASSEGGRERQPQHF.

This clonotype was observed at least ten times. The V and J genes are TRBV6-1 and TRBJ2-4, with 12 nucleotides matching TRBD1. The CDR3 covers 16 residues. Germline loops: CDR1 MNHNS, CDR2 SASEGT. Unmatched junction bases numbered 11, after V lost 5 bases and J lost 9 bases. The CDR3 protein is CASSQTAGQGASIQYF. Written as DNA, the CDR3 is TGTGCCAGCAGTCAAACCGCGGGACAGGGGGCAAGCATTCAGTACTTC.

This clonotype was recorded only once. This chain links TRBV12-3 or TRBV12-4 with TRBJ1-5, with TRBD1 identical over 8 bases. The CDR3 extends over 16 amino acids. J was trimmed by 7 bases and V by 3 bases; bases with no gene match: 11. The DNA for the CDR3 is TGTGCCAGCAGTTTCCAACAGGGGGTGGTTAGACAGCCCCAGCATTTT. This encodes CASSFQQGVVRQPQHF.

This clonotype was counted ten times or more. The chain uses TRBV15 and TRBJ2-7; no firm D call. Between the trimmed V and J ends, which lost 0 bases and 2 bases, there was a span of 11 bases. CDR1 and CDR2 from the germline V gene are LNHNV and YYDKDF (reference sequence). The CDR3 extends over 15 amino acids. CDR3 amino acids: CATSRDRSRTYEQYF. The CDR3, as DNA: TGTGCCACCAGCAGAGATCGGAGCAGAACCTACGAGCAGTACTTC.

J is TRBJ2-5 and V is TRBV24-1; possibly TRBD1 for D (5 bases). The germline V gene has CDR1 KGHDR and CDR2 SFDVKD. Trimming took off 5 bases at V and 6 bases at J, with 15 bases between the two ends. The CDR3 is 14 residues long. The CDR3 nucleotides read TGTGCCACCAGTGGTGAAGGGGCTATGAAGACCCAGTACTTC. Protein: CATSGEGAMKTQYF.

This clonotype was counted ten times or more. CDR3 loop: CASSQPSTGELFF. CDR3 DNA: TGTGCCAGCAGCCAACCGTCTACCGGGGAGCTGTTTTTT. This rearrangement joins TRBV7-2 to TRBJ2-2; D gene ambiguous. Trimming cost V 5 bases and J 5 bases, with 9 bases left between them. CDR1 and CDR2 from the germline V gene are SGHTA and FQGNSA. The CDR3 spans 13 residues. Supplemented by reference TRBV7-2 and TRBJ2-2, the full variable domain reads GAGVSQSPSNKVTEKGKDVELRCDPISGHTALYWYRQSLGQGLEFLIYFQGNSAPDKSGLPSDRFSAERTGGSVSTLTIQRTQQEDSAVYLCASSQPSTGELFFGEGSRLTVL.

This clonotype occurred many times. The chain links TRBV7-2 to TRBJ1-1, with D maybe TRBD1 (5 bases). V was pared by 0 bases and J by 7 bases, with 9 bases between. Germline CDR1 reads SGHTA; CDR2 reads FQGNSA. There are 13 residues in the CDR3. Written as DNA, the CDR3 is TGTGCCAGCAGCTTAGCGGGGGGGGTTGAAGCTTTCTTT. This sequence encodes CASSLAGGVEAFF.

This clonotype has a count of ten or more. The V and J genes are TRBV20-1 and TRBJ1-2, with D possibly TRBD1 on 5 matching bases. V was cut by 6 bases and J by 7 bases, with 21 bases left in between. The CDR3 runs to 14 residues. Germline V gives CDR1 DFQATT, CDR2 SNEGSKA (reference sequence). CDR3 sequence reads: CSARGTGSYFGYTF. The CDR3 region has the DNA TGCAGTGCGCGAGGGACGGGGTCCTATTTTGGCTACACCTTC.